Listed below are T cell receptor beta chains from one sample, sequenced in a study of blood T cell repertoires in COVID-19. Sequenced by immunoSEQ multiplex PCR; TCRdb stores in-frame clones only, minus some. Of 65,000 to 95,000 clones in the sample, around 80% are singletons; the top ten hold about 22%. The material sequenced was peripheral blood. All receptors come from a woman aged 45-59 years with acute or convalescent COVID-19. CDR3s include the opening cysteine and the closing phenylalanine or tryptophan. The D gene is left open where the match is weak. For some rows the clone size is stated as once, few or many, or as a class when expanded; others skip it.

abundance: -; j_gene: TRBJ2-4; d_gene: -; v_gene: TRBV27; CDR3nt: TGTGCCAGCAGTGGACAGCTAGCCAAAAACATTCAGTACTTC; CDR3aa: CASSGQLAKNIQYF
abundance: -; j_gene: TRBJ1-2; d_gene: -; v_gene: TRBV6-1; CDR3nt: TGTGCCAGCAGTGAACAGAGAAACAGCTTATATGGCTACACCTTC; CDR3aa: CASSEQRNSLYGYTF
abundance: -; j_gene: TRBJ2-1; d_gene: TRBD2; v_gene: TRBV5-1; CDR3nt: TGCGCCAGCAGCTCTAGCGGGGGGGCCTACAATGAGCAGTTCTTC; CDR3aa: CASSSSGGAYNEQFF
abundance: -; j_gene: TRBJ2-2; d_gene: TRBD2; v_gene: TRBV9; CDR3nt: TGTGCCAGCAGCGTTATTAGCGGGGGGGCAAACACCGGGGAGCTGTTTTTT; CDR3aa: CASSVISGGANTGELFF
abundance: once; j_gene: TRBJ2-6; d_gene: -; v_gene: TRBV9; CDR3nt: TGTGCCAGCAAATCTTCTGGGGCCAACGTCCTGACTTTC; CDR3aa: CASKSSGANVLTF
abundance: -; j_gene: TRBJ2-7; d_gene: TRBD2; v_gene: TRBV9; CDR3nt: TGTGCCAGCAGCGGTCGAGGCGGGAGCTCCTACGAGCAGTACTTC; CDR3aa: CASSGRGGSSYEQYF
abundance: -; j_gene: TRBJ2-1; d_gene: -; v_gene: TRBV4-2; CDR3nt: TGTGCCAGCAGCCAAGTAACCCGGGATCCCCCCGATGAGCAGTTCTTC; CDR3aa: CASSQVTRDPPDEQFF
abundance: few; j_gene: TRBJ2-7; d_gene: TRBD2; v_gene: TRBV6-5; CDR3nt: TGTGCCAGCAGCGCGGGGACTACCTACGAGCAGTACTTC; CDR3aa: CASSAGTTYEQYF
abundance: -; j_gene: TRBJ2-2; d_gene: -; v_gene: TRBV10-3; CDR3nt: TGTGCCATCAGAAGGACTGGTCGCGACACCGGGGAGCTGTTTTTT; CDR3aa: CAIRRTGRDTGELFF
abundance: -; j_gene: TRBJ2-2; d_gene: -; v_gene: TRBV11-2; CDR3nt: TGTGCCAGCAGCTCTTGGAACACCGGGGAGCTGTTTTTT; CDR3aa: CASSSWNTGELFF
abundance: -; j_gene: TRBJ2-3; d_gene: TRBD2; v_gene: TRBV7-2; CDR3nt: TGTGCCAGCAGCTTAGGGAGCGGGGGGGTAGCAGATACGCAGTATTTT; CDR3aa: CASSLGSGGVADTQYF
abundance: -; j_gene: TRBJ2-7; d_gene: TRBD1; v_gene: TRBV5-1; CDR3nt: TGCGCCAGCAGCTCAAAGGGACAGTCCTACGAGCAGTACTTC; CDR3aa: CASSSKGQSYEQYF
abundance: -; j_gene: TRBJ1-2; d_gene: TRBD1; v_gene: TRBV7-9; CDR3nt: TGTGCCAGCAGCATCGACAGGGTGGTCTATGGCTACACCTTC; CDR3aa: CASSIDRVVYGYTF
abundance: -; j_gene: TRBJ2-7; d_gene: TRBD1; v_gene: TRBV30; CDR3nt: TGTGCCTGGAGGACAGGGGGCCCAACCTACGAGCAGTACTTC; CDR3aa: CAWRTGGPTYEQYF
abundance: once; j_gene: TRBJ2-7; d_gene: TRBD1; v_gene: TRBV2; CDR3nt: TGTGCCAGCAGACGGACAGGGAAGGACGAGCAGTACTTC; CDR3aa: CASRRTGKDEQYF
abundance: -; j_gene: TRBJ2-7; d_gene: -; v_gene: TRBV30; CDR3nt: TGTGCCGTCCAAAGCCCCGGACATGTTTCCTACGAGCAGTACTTC; CDR3aa: CAVQSPGHVSYEQYF
abundance: -; j_gene: TRBJ2-2; d_gene: TRBD2; v_gene: TRBV7-2; CDR3nt: TGTGCCAGCAGCTTAGCTTCCGGGACTAGCGGGGGTATAGGGGAGCTGTTTTTT; CDR3aa: CASSLASGTSGGIGELFF
abundance: -; j_gene: TRBJ2-7; d_gene: -; v_gene: TRBV7-2; CDR3nt: TGTGCCAGCAGCTCTAGAAGACCGGGACAACAAACCTACGAGCAGTACTTC; CDR3aa: CASSSRRPGQQTYEQYF
abundance: -; j_gene: TRBJ2-7; d_gene: -; v_gene: TRBV2; CDR3nt: TGTGCCAGCAAGAAGACGGGTCTGTACGAGCAGTACTTC; CDR3aa: CASKKTGLYEQYF
abundance: -; j_gene: TRBJ1-2; d_gene: -; v_gene: TRBV6-5; CDR3nt: TGTGCCAGCAGACAGGGATCCTACTATGGCTACACCTTC; CDR3aa: CASRQGSYYGYTF
abundance: few; j_gene: TRBJ2-7; d_gene: TRBD2; v_gene: TRBV15; CDR3nt: TGTGCCACCAGTAGAACCGCGGGAGACTCCTACGAGCAGTACTTC; CDR3aa: CATSRTAGDSYEQYF
abundance: -; j_gene: TRBJ2-1; d_gene: TRBD2; v_gene: TRBV28; CDR3nt: TGTGCCAGCAGTTTATGGGGGGAGGGTAACAATGAGCAGTTCTTC; CDR3aa: CASSLWGEGNNEQFF
abundance: once; j_gene: TRBJ1-4; d_gene: -; v_gene: TRBV4-2; CDR3nt: TGTGCCAGCAGCCAAGGGACTCAGGGGGAAAAACTGTTTTTT; CDR3aa: CASSQGTQGEKLFF
abundance: -; j_gene: TRBJ2-1; d_gene: TRBD2; v_gene: TRBV30; CDR3nt: TGTGCCTGGGCGGGAGTCGATGAGCAGTTCTTC; CDR3aa: CAWAGVDEQFF
abundance: -; j_gene: TRBJ2-2; d_gene: -; v_gene: TRBV15; CDR3nt: TGTGCCACCAGCAGAGATATTAGTAACACCGGGGAGCTGTTTTTT; CDR3aa: CATSRDISNTGELFF
abundance: once; j_gene: TRBJ1-2; d_gene: -; v_gene: TRBV15; CDR3nt: TGTGCCACCAGCAGACCTCTGGCGGGGGGAGAGGGCTACACCTTC; CDR3aa: CATSRPLAGGEGYTF
abundance: -; j_gene: TRBJ2-7; d_gene: -; v_gene: TRBV6-5; CDR3nt: TGTGCCAGCAGCCTGACTAGCTCCTACGAGCAGTACTTC; CDR3aa: CASSLTSSYEQYF
abundance: -; j_gene: TRBJ1-3; d_gene: -; v_gene: TRBV6-6; CDR3nt: TGTGCCAGCACCCGGGCGGGAACTGGAAACACCATATATTTT; CDR3aa: CASTRAGTGNTIYF
abundance: -; j_gene: TRBJ1-1; d_gene: TRBD1; v_gene: TRBV6-5; CDR3nt: TGTGCCAGCAGCCGCCGGACAGGGGAAGCTTTCTTT; CDR3aa: CASSRRTGEAFF
abundance: -; j_gene: TRBJ1-5; d_gene: -; v_gene: TRBV19; CDR3nt: TGTGCCAGTACGGCAGGCTCGGGCAATCAGCCCCAGCATTTT; CDR3aa: CASTAGSGNQPQHF
abundance: -; j_gene: TRBJ2-3; d_gene: TRBD1; v_gene: TRBV13; CDR3nt: TGTGCCAGCAGCTTAGCTTTGGCGGCAGGGGGAGCAGATACGCAGTATTTT; CDR3aa: CASSLALAAGGADTQYF
abundance: -; j_gene: TRBJ1-5; d_gene: TRBD1; v_gene: TRBV5-1; CDR3nt: TGCGCCAGCAGCAGGGACAGCGGCGATCAGCCCCAGCATTTT; CDR3aa: CASSRDSGDQPQHF
abundance: -; j_gene: TRBJ1-1; d_gene: -; v_gene: TRBV7-9; CDR3nt: TGTGCCAGCAGCTACACCATGAACACTGAAGCTTTCTTT; CDR3aa: CASSYTMNTEAFF
abundance: -; j_gene: TRBJ2-5; d_gene: TRBD2; v_gene: TRBV5-1; CDR3nt: TGCGCCAGCAGTCAAACTAGCGGGAGTAGTCAAGAGACCCAGTACTTC; CDR3aa: CASSQTSGSSQETQYF
abundance: -; j_gene: TRBJ2-5; d_gene: -; v_gene: TRBV19; CDR3nt: TGTGCCAGTAGTGGTGGCGCGGGGATCCAAGAGACCCAGTACTTC; CDR3aa: CASSGGAGIQETQYF
abundance: -; j_gene: TRBJ1-4; d_gene: TRBD1; v_gene: TRBV25-1; CDR3nt: TGTGCCAGCAGGCCAACAGGGGGCGCGGAAAAACTGTTTTTT; CDR3aa: CASRPTGGAEKLFF
abundance: -; j_gene: TRBJ2-1; d_gene: -; v_gene: TRBV27; CDR3nt: TGTGCCAGCAGTTTGGAGGGGCAGGGGGTGAATGAGCAGTTCTTC; CDR3aa: CASSLEGQGVNEQFF
abundance: -; j_gene: TRBJ2-2; d_gene: -; v_gene: TRBV5-1; CDR3nt: TGCGCCAGCATGGTATCGGGGAACACCGGGGAGCTGTTTTTT; CDR3aa: CASMVSGNTGELFF
abundance: -; j_gene: TRBJ2-5; d_gene: -; v_gene: TRBV20-1; CDR3nt: TGCAGTGCTAGTCAGGGTTCGGAGACCCAGTACTTC; CDR3aa: CSASQGSETQYF
abundance: -; j_gene: TRBJ2-7; d_gene: TRBD2; v_gene: TRBV27; CDR3nt: TGTGCCAGCAGAACGAGCGCCGGGACTAGCCGTGAGTACTTC; CDR3aa: CASRTSAGTSREYF
abundance: -; j_gene: TRBJ2-3; d_gene: -; v_gene: TRBV4-1; CDR3nt: TGCGCCAGCAGCCCCGCGGGGGCCACAGATACGCAGTATTTT; CDR3aa: CASSPAGATDTQYF
abundance: -; j_gene: TRBJ2-5; d_gene: TRBD2; v_gene: TRBV5-1; CDR3nt: TGCGCCAGCAGCTTGGGTAGCGGGGTGGTTGGAGAGACCCAGTACTTC; CDR3aa: CASSLGSGVVGETQYF
abundance: -; j_gene: TRBJ1-2; d_gene: -; v_gene: TRBV6-2/TRBV6-3; CDR3nt: TGTGCCAGCAGCCTCGGAGCCCCGGCTAACTATGGCTACACCTTC; CDR3aa: CASSLGAPANYGYTF
abundance: -; j_gene: TRBJ1-4; d_gene: TRBD1; v_gene: TRBV7-2; CDR3nt: TGTGCCAGCAGCTCCCGGGCAGGGGGCTCGGTTGAAAAACTGTTTTTT; CDR3aa: CASSSRAGGSVEKLFF
abundance: -; j_gene: TRBJ1-1; d_gene: TRBD1; v_gene: TRBV18; CDR3nt: TGTGCCAGCTCACACTACGGACAGGGGGCGTTCCCGCTCACTGAAGCTTTCTTT; CDR3aa: CASSHYGQGAFPLTEAFF
abundance: -; j_gene: TRBJ2-7; d_gene: -; v_gene: TRBV5-1; CDR3nt: TGCGCCAGCAGCTTGGCAGGGGGGATCTCCTACGAGCAGTACTTC; CDR3aa: CASSLAGGISYEQYF
abundance: once; j_gene: TRBJ2-5; d_gene: -; v_gene: TRBV5-8; CDR3nt: TGTGCCAGCAGCTTGGGGCTACAGCAAGAGACCCAGTACTTC; CDR3aa: CASSLGLQQETQYF
abundance: -; j_gene: TRBJ2-1; d_gene: -; v_gene: TRBV5-8; CDR3nt: TGTGCCAGCAGCCCGGGACTCAGAGCGGACAATGAGCAGTTCTTC; CDR3aa: CASSPGLRADNEQFF
abundance: -; j_gene: TRBJ2-2; d_gene: -; v_gene: TRBV18; CDR3nt: TGTGCCAGCTCGCAGAGGCAGTTGAACACCGGGGAGCTGTTTTTT; CDR3aa: CASSQRQLNTGELFF